These 5 T cell receptor beta chains were sequenced from one sample in a study of glioma-infiltrating T cells. Using RNA template, CDR3s of TCR alpha and beta were amplified with iRepertoire arm-PCR. Each CDR3 protein gets one entry after TCRdb re-called the multiplex PCR reads with MiXCR. The table lists about 190,000 distinct CDR3 sequences, roughly a third of them singletons. Sequencing was carried out using glioma tissue, nonneoplastic brain tissue, or PBMCs (not recorded which). These receptors all stem from a human donor with low-grade glioma or glioblastoma, undergoing nonglioma brain surgery, or in good health (not recorded which).

V usage is TRBV7-2 and J usage is TRBJ1-2; 8 nucleotides align to TRBD1. From germline, CDR1 is SGHTA and CDR2 FQGNSA. The CDR3 consists of 18 residues. The V gene end was trimmed by 1 base and the J gene end by 4 bases; junction bases not matched to a gene: 14. The CDR3 nucleotides are TGTGCCAGCAGCTTAGTGGCGGTCGTGCGGACAGGGATCTATGGCTACACCTTC. It specifies CASSLVAVVRTGIYGYTF.

For this clonotype: The junction does not match germline at one end; this may be a read error. The V gene is TRBV27, the J gene TRBJ1-2; D uncertain. The CDR3 loop spans 13 amino acids. Germline V gene lookup returns CDR1 MNHEY and CDR2 SMNVEV (reference sequence). The CDR3 coding sequence is TGTGCCAGCAGTTTAATTGCGAGGAATGGCTACATCTTC. Protein product: CASSLIARNGYIF.

This clonotype was recorded a few times. The chain combines TRBV29-1 with TRBJ2-5; 8 bases fit TRBD1. Germline V lookup: CDR1 SQVTM, CDR2 ANQGSEA. V was pared by 5 bases and J by 2 bases, with 1 base of the junction left unmatched. This CDR3 spans 12 amino acids. CDR3 region: CSVRTGQETQYF. Here the CDR3 DNA reads TGCAGCGTTCGGACAGGGCAAGAGACCCAGTACTTC.

As to this clonotype: Its ends do not fully match the called genes, so a read error is possible. The chain links TRBV20-1 to TRBJ2-4, with unresolved D. The CDR3 consists of 12 residues. Per the germline V gene, CDR1 is DFQATT and CDR2 is SNEGSKA (reference sequence). CDR3 residues: CRARTQKNIQYF. CDR3 nucleotides: TGCCGTGCTCGAACCCAGAAAAACATTCAGTACTTC.

This clonotype was recorded at least ten times. The chain carries TRBV7-2 and TRBJ2-3; 9 nucleotides line up with TRBD1. With 5 bases clipped from V and 1 base from J, the junction kept 4 bases outside the gene matches. CDR1 SGHTA and CDR2 FQGNSA come from the germline V gene. This CDR3 has 15 residues. CDR3 in amino acids: CASSPRDRGTDTQYF. Written as DNA, the CDR3 is TGTGCCAGCAGCCCCCGGGACAGGGGCACAGATACGCAGTATTTT.